A selection of T cell receptor beta chains follows, all from one sample in a study of blood T cell repertoires in COVID-19. Repertoires were generated with immunoSEQ multiplex PCR, while TCRdb's copy carries only in-frame clones and drops some. The profile covers tens of thousands of clones, with roughly 84% appearing a single time and under 3% taken by the ten largest. Sequenced input: peripheral blood. These receptors came from a man aged 45-65 years with acute or convalescent COVID-19. The CDR3 runs from the conserved cysteine through the conserved F or W. The order of the fields is clone size, V gene, D gene, J gene, CDR3 DNA, CDR3 protein. D genes are given only for firm matches. Not all rows give a size; the values are once, few, many and, for expanded clones, a class.

clone_size: once; v_call: TRBV19; d_call: -; j_call: TRBJ1-5; cdr3_nt: TGTGCCACCTCAATTGGAGAGTTTGGCAATCAGCCCCAGCATTTT; cdr3_aa: CATSIGEFGNQPQHF
clone_size: -; v_call: TRBV3-1/TRBV3-2; d_call: -; j_call: TRBJ2-7; cdr3_nt: TGTGCCAGCAGCCAAGAATACTCAGGGTTGTACGAGCAGTACTTC; cdr3_aa: CASSQEYSGLYEQYF
clone_size: once; v_call: TRBV7-9; d_call: -; j_call: TRBJ2-2; cdr3_nt: TGTGCCAGCAGCTTAGTGGGGGGCACCGGGGAGCTGTTTTTT; cdr3_aa: CASSLVGGTGELFF
clone_size: few; v_call: TRBV5-4; d_call: TRBD2; j_call: TRBJ2-1; cdr3_nt: TGTGCCAGCAGCCCAGCTAGCGGGGGAGACAATGAGCAGTTCTTC; cdr3_aa: CASSPASGGDNEQFF
clone_size: -; v_call: TRBV7-9; d_call: -; j_call: TRBJ1-6; cdr3_nt: TGTGCCAGCAGCTTAACGGCAGGTCGATCCTATAATTCACCCCTCCACTTT; cdr3_aa: CASSLTAGRSYNSPLHF
clone_size: -; v_call: TRBV7-8; d_call: -; j_call: TRBJ2-7; cdr3_nt: TGTGCCAGCAGCCCAGAGACTTTCGAGCAGTACTTC; cdr3_aa: CASSPETFEQYF
clone_size: -; v_call: TRBV18; d_call: -; j_call: TRBJ1-1; cdr3_nt: TGTGCCAGCTCACCAACCAGGAACACTGAAGCTTTCTTT; cdr3_aa: CASSPTRNTEAFF
clone_size: once; v_call: TRBV6-5; d_call: -; j_call: TRBJ2-7; cdr3_nt: TGTGCCTTAACGGGAACACGGACAGCGATTTACGAGCAGTACTTC; cdr3_aa: CALTGTRTAIYEQYF
clone_size: many; v_call: TRBV5-5; d_call: TRBD2; j_call: TRBJ2-3; cdr3_nt: TGTGCCAGCAGCTTGGTAGCGGGATGGGAAGATACGCAGTATTTT; cdr3_aa: CASSLVAGWEDTQYF
clone_size: few; v_call: TRBV20-1; d_call: -; j_call: TRBJ1-5; cdr3_nt: TGCAGTGCTAGTGAGGGCCTTAATCAGCCCCAGCATTTT; cdr3_aa: CSASEGLNQPQHF
clone_size: -; v_call: TRBV15; d_call: -; j_call: TRBJ1-5; cdr3_nt: TGTGCCACCAGCGGTTCAGGGAATAGCAATCAGCCCCAGCATTTT; cdr3_aa: CATSGSGNSNQPQHF
clone_size: -; v_call: TRBV5-5; d_call: -; j_call: TRBJ2-7; cdr3_nt: TGTGCCAGCAGCGAATGGACAGCGTACGAGCAGTACTTC; cdr3_aa: CASSEWTAYEQYF
clone_size: once; v_call: TRBV27; d_call: -; j_call: TRBJ2-5; cdr3_nt: TGTGCCAGCAGTTTGCATCCCCGACTAGTGCAAGAGACCCAGTACTTC; cdr3_aa: CASSLHPRLVQETQYF
clone_size: -; v_call: TRBV5-4; d_call: TRBD2; j_call: TRBJ2-5; cdr3_nt: TGTGCCAGCAGCTTGGGGCTAGCGGGGGCTGAGACCCAGTACTTC; cdr3_aa: CASSLGLAGAETQYF
clone_size: -; v_call: TRBV29-1; d_call: TRBD2; j_call: TRBJ2-1; cdr3_nt: TGCAGCGTTGTGCCGGGACTAGCGGGAGGATTTAACAATGAGCAGTTCTTC; cdr3_aa: CSVVPGLAGGFNNEQFF
clone_size: -; v_call: TRBV9; d_call: -; j_call: TRBJ2-3; cdr3_nt: TGTGCCAGCAGCGTAGGGGGGCAGAGCACAGATACGCAGTATTTT; cdr3_aa: CASSVGGQSTDTQYF
clone_size: -; v_call: TRBV18; d_call: TRBD1; j_call: TRBJ1-1; cdr3_nt: TGTGCCAGCTTGGGACAGCGGAACACTGAAGCTTTCTTT; cdr3_aa: CASLGQRNTEAFF
clone_size: -; v_call: TRBV6-1; d_call: -; j_call: TRBJ1-3; cdr3_nt: TGTGCCAGCAGTGCAAAAACAGGGAGCTCTGGAAACACCATATATTTT; cdr3_aa: CASSAKTGSSGNTIYF
clone_size: -; v_call: TRBV2; d_call: -; j_call: TRBJ1-2; cdr3_nt: TGTGCCAGCAGTGACGGGGCGGGAGGGAAGGATGGCTACACCTTC; cdr3_aa: CASSDGAGGKDGYTF
clone_size: -; v_call: TRBV7-3; d_call: -; j_call: TRBJ2-1; cdr3_nt: TGTGCCAGCAGCGCCCGACTAGAAGGGGAGCAGTTCTTC; cdr3_aa: CASSARLEGEQFF
clone_size: once; v_call: TRBV7-6; d_call: TRBD2; j_call: TRBJ2-2; cdr3_nt: TGTGCCAGCAGTCCGACTAGCGGGGGGACTAACACCGGGGAGCTGTTTTTT; cdr3_aa: CASSPTSGGTNTGELFF
clone_size: -; v_call: TRBV27; d_call: TRBD1; j_call: TRBJ2-7; cdr3_nt: TGTGCCAGCAGTTTTTATGGGACAGGGAGCTCCTACGAGCAGTACTTC; cdr3_aa: CASSFYGTGSSYEQYF
clone_size: -; v_call: TRBV19; d_call: TRBD2; j_call: TRBJ2-1; cdr3_nt: TGTGCCAGTAGGCCCGGGACTAGCAGAAACAATGAGCAGTTCTTC; cdr3_aa: CASRPGTSRNNEQFF
clone_size: once; v_call: TRBV4-1; d_call: TRBD2; j_call: TRBJ2-2; cdr3_nt: TGCGCCAGCAGCCAATCTCTGGAAGTAGCGGGGGGACGCACCGGGGAGCTGTTTTTT; cdr3_aa: CASSQSLEVAGGRTGELFF
clone_size: once; v_call: TRBV19; d_call: -; j_call: TRBJ2-1; cdr3_nt: TGTGCCAGTAGTATGGGCAGGGAGGTCGATGAGCAGTTCTTC; cdr3_aa: CASSMGREVDEQFF
clone_size: -; v_call: TRBV7-9; d_call: -; j_call: TRBJ2-7; cdr3_nt: TGTGCCAGCAGCTCACGGGAAACCTCCTACGAGCAGTACTTC; cdr3_aa: CASSSRETSYEQYF
clone_size: -; v_call: TRBV2; d_call: -; j_call: TRBJ1-6; cdr3_nt: TGTGCCAGCAATCCGACGGCGAGGGATTCACCCCTCCACTTT; cdr3_aa: CASNPTARDSPLHF
clone_size: few; v_call: TRBV7-3; d_call: TRBD1; j_call: TRBJ2-2; cdr3_nt: TGTGCCAGCAGCCCCGGGACAGGGGACACCGGGGAGCTGTTTTTT; cdr3_aa: CASSPGTGDTGELFF
clone_size: -; v_call: TRBV24-1; d_call: TRBD1; j_call: TRBJ2-3; cdr3_nt: TGTGCCACCAGTGACCTGGACAGGGTATCCACAGATACGCAGTATTTT; cdr3_aa: CATSDLDRVSTDTQYF
clone_size: -; v_call: TRBV2; d_call: TRBD2; j_call: TRBJ2-5; cdr3_nt: TGTGCCAGCACCGGTAGCGGGGGATCGTACCAAGAGACCCAGTACTTC; cdr3_aa: CASTGSGGSYQETQYF
clone_size: -; v_call: TRBV7-9; d_call: TRBD1; j_call: TRBJ1-4; cdr3_nt: TGTGCCAGCAGCAGGCCGGGACAGAACGAAAAACTGTTTTTT; cdr3_aa: CASSRPGQNEKLFF
clone_size: once; v_call: TRBV6-1; d_call: TRBD1; j_call: TRBJ1-4; cdr3_nt: TGTGCCAGCAGTCTAAACAGGGGTATTTATGAAAAACTGTTTTTT; cdr3_aa: CASSLNRGIYEKLFF